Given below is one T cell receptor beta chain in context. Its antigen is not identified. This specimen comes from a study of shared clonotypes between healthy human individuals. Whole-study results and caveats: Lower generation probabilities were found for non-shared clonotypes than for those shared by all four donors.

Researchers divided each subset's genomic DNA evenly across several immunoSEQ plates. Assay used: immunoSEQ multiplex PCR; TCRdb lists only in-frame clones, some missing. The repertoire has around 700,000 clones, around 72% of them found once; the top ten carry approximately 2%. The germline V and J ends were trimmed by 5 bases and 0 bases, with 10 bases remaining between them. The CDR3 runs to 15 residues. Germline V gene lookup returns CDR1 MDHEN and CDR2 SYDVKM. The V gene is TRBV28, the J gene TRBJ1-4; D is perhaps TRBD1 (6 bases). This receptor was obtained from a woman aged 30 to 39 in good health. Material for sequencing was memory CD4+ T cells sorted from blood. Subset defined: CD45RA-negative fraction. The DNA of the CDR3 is TGTGCCAGCAGTCCAACAGGGTCAACTAATGAAAAACTGTTTTTT. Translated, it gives CASSPTGSTNEKLFF.